These 21 T cell receptor beta chains share one sample of origin, sequenced in a study of response to subunit inactivated influenza vaccine. TCRdb passed the RT-PCR reads through MiXCR, listing each CDR3 protein once. The sample consists of roughly 700,000 distinct CDR3 sequences, roughly 14% of them appearing once. Sequenced material: PBMCs from blood, taken less than 15 days before vaccination. All receptors come from a man in his forties or fifties who received an inactivated influenza vaccine.

The V gene is TRBV2, the J gene TRBJ2-1; D gene uncertain. The CDR3 runs to 12 residues. Germline CDR1 reads SNHLY; CDR2 reads FYNNEI. Trimming left V 6 bases short and J 9 bases short, with 12 bases between. CDR3 DNA: TGTGCCAGCAGCCTCATTACGGGTGAGCAGTTCTTC. It is translated as CASSLITGEQFF. The entire variable domain, with the rest obtained from reference TRBV2 and TRBJ2-1, is as follows: EPEVTQTPSHQVTQMGQEVILRCVPISNHLYFYWYRQILGQKVEFLVSFYNNEISEKSEIFDDQFSVERPDGSNFTLKIRSTKLEDSAMYFCASSLITGEQFFGPGTRLTVL.

This clonotype was recorded at least ten times. V and J are TRBV28 and TRBJ2-5; TRBD1 matches at 9 bases. CDR1 and CDR2 from the germline V gene are MDHEN and SYDVKM. V was clipped by 5 bases and J by 2 bases; unmatched bases: 6. The CDR3 covers 15 residues. Here the CDR3 reads CASSPGTGTQETQYF. The CDR3 DNA follows: TGTGCCAGCAGTCCGGGGACAGGGACTCAAGAGACCCAGTACTTC.

A few counts support this clonotype. V gene TRBV6-2 or TRBV6-3 combines with J gene TRBJ1-5, with a possible D match to TRBD1 (5 bases). CDR1 and CDR2 from the germline V gene are MNHEY and SVGEGT. The CDR3 length is 14 residues. Trimming removed 2 bases from V and 6 bases from J, with 11 bases in between. This CDR3 is CASSYRAGGQPQHF. DNA of the CDR3: TGTGCCAGCAGTTACCGGGCCGGGGGTCAGCCCCAGCATTTT.

The chain uses TRBV7-2 and TRBJ1-4; D is unresolved. This CDR3 has 16 residues. Germline V CDR1 and CDR2: SGHTA, FQGNSA. The V and J ends lost 3 bases and 0 bases respectively, with 11 bases between them. Here the CDR3 reads CASSLDPKSTNEKLFF. The CDR3 coding sequence is TGTGCCAGCAGCTTGGATCCCAAATCAACTAATGAAAAACTGTTTTTT.

There are many counts of this clonotype. V and J are TRBV7-2 and TRBJ2-7; the D is unclear. The CDR3 runs to 13 residues. Trimming shortened V by 3 bases and J by 2 bases, and 8 bases separated the two germline ends. Germline lookup yields CDR1 SGHTA and CDR2 FQGNSA. Here the CDR3 DNA reads TGTGCCAGCAGCTTCCCACTGGCCTACGAGCAGTACTTC. Amino acid sequence: CASSFPLAYEQYF.

The rearrangement uses TRBV15 and TRBJ2-6, with D possibly matching TRBD2 (7 bases). The CDR3 spans 19 residues. Germline assignment: CDR1 LNHNV and CDR2 YYDKDF (reference sequence). Deletions cut 0 bases from V and 4 bases from J, with 19 bases between. As DNA, the CDR3 is TGTGCCACCAGCAGAGACACAGGGAGGGGATTTGGAGGGGCCAACGTCCTGACTTTC. Amino acids: CATSRDTGRGFGGANVLTF. Full variable domain (remainder filled in from reference TRBV15 and TRBJ2-6): DAMVIQNPRYQVTQFGKPVTLSCSQTLNHNVMYWYQQKSSQAPKLLFHYYDKDFNNEADTPDNFQSRRPNTSFCFLDIRSPGLGDTAMYLCATSRDTGRGFGGANVLTFGAGSRLTVL.

Many counts were recorded for this clonotype. This chain joins TRBV15 and TRBJ2-2, with 8 bases aligning to TRBD2. This CDR3 is 16 amino acids long. Losses at the gene ends were 0 bases for V and 5 bases for J; bases not matched to a gene: 5. Per germline, CDR1 LNHNV and CDR2 YYDKDF (reference sequence). As DNA, the CDR3 is TGTGCCACCAGCAGAGAGACTAGCGTGAGGACCGGGGAGCTGTTTTTT. Its protein product is CATSRETSVRTGELFF.

This clonotype has only a few counts. The rearrangement uses TRBV14 and TRBJ1-2, with D possibly TRBD1 on 5 matching bases. Germline CDR1 SGHDN, CDR2 FVKESK. Trimming stripped 2 bases from V and 3 bases from J, with 13 bases between. The CDR3 runs to 15 residues. In nucleotides, the CDR3 is TGTGCCAGCAGCCAATTCTTACAGGAGGACTATGGCTACACCTTC. As protein: CASSQFLQEDYGYTF.

CDR3 sequence: CATSRSLTGTHEQYF. The CDR3 region has the DNA TGTGCCACCAGCAGATCCCTGACAGGGACCCACGAGCAGTACTTC. V and J are TRBV15 and TRBJ2-7, with TRBD1 matching over 7 bases. The V gene end was trimmed by 2 bases and the J gene end by 5 bases; junction bases not matched to a gene: 9. This CDR3 has 15 residues. Germline V gene lookup returns CDR1 LNHNV and CDR2 YYDKDF (reference sequence).

This clonotype was seen a handful of times. The chain couples TRBV5-1 to TRBJ2-3, with 12 bases that match TRBD2. J lost 4 bases, V lost 3 bases, and 15 bases had no gene match. Germline CDR1 and CDR2: SGHRS and YFSETQ. The CDR3 is 19 amino acids. This CDR3 is CASSYRGTSGPGRPDTQYF. The DNA for the CDR3 is TGCGCCAGCAGCTATAGAGGGACTAGCGGGCCCGGTAGGCCAGATACGCAGTATTTT.

The chain combines TRBV5-1 with TRBJ2-3, with D possibly matching TRBD1 (5 bases). The CDR3 covers 15 residues. V lost 0 bases and J 5 bases, leaving 13 bases between the germline ends. In germline, CDR1 is SGHRS, CDR2 YFSETQ. For the CDR3, the DNA is TGCGCCAGCAGCTTGGAGGGCAGGGCTGGAGATACGCAGTATTTT. It is translated as CASSLEGRAGDTQYF.

The gene calls are TRBV28 and TRBJ2-5, with TRBD1 identical over 8 bases. Germline V gives CDR1 MDHEN, CDR2 SYDVKM. Unmatched junction bases numbered 15, after V lost 8 bases and J lost 4 bases. The length of the CDR3 is 16 residues. CDR3 sequence: CASQTGQGALLETQYF. DNA for the CDR3: TGTGCCAGCCAAACAGGGCAGGGGGCTTTATTAGAGACCCAGTACTTC.

The chain employs TRBV20-1 and TRBJ1-2; D might be TRBD1 (5 bases). Trimming left V 6 bases short and J 3 bases short, with 14 bases between. Germline assignment: CDR1 DFQATT and CDR2 SNEGSKA (reference sequence). The CDR3 runs to 13 residues. The CDR3 reads CSALGRSHYGYTF. CDR3 DNA: TGCAGTGCGCTGGGACGGAGCCACTATGGCTACACCTTC.

This chain uses TRBV5-1 with TRBJ2-6; D not resolved. The CDR3 is 17 amino acids. The V gene's germline CDR1 is SGHRS and CDR2 YFSETQ. Trimming shortened V by 0 bases and J by 0 bases, and 10 bases separated the two germline ends. CDR3 region: CASSLEAGSSGANVLTF. CDR3 coding DNA: TGCGCCAGCAGCTTGGAGGCCGGCAGCTCTGGGGCCAACGTCCTGACTTTC.

This chain uses TRBV7-8 with TRBJ2-7; TRBD2 aligns across 9 bases. J was trimmed by 4 bases and V by 1 base; bases with no gene match: 5. Per germline, CDR1 SGHVS and CDR2 FQNEAQ. This CDR3 region has 15 residues. The CDR3 here is CASSLVSGSLYEQYF. The DNA for the CDR3 is TGTGCCAGCAGCTTAGTTAGCGGGAGTTTGTACGAGCAGTACTTC.

This clonotype was counted a few times. This sequence joins TRBV5-1 and TRBJ2-6; either TRBD1 or TRBD2 may supply D (5 bases each). V gave up 0 bases and J gave up 2 bases, with 15 bases separating them. Germline lookup yields CDR1 SGHRS and CDR2 YFSETQ. The CDR3 covers 18 residues. CDR3 nucleotides: TGCGCCAGCAGCTTGGGTCCGTCAGGGACCCCTGGGGCCAACGTCCTGACTTTC. It is translated as CASSLGPSGTPGANVLTF.

Here the CDR3 DNA reads TGTGCCAGCAGTGAAGCGGCGGGAGGGCCCCTTTACGAGCAGTACTTC. Translating gives CASSEAAGGPLYEQYF. The chain links TRBV2 to TRBJ2-7; 9 nucleotides align to TRBD2. Germline V gene sequence: CDR1 SNHLY, CDR2 FYNNEI. The V and J ends lost 0 bases and 4 bases, in that order; junction bases with no gene match: 7. The CDR3 covers 16 residues.

The chain recombines TRBV10-3 with TRBJ2-5; TRBD1 agrees at 9 bases. The CDR3 contains 14 residues. Germline V gives CDR1 ENHRY, CDR2 SYGVKD. J was trimmed by 5 bases and V by 6 bases; bases with no gene match: 7. The CDR3 bases are TGTGCCATCAGCGAAACAGGGGGCGGCGAGACCCAGTACTTC. This encodes CAISETGGGETQYF.

This clonotype was detected many times. CDR3 in DNA: TGTGCCACCAGTGATCCCACCGGGACTGGGGCTCGGAATGAGCAGTTCTTC. It encodes CATSDPTGTGARNEQFF. The chain combines TRBV24-1 with TRBJ2-1; possibly TRBD2 for D (6 bases). The CDR3 runs 17 residues. Germline V gives CDR1 KGHDR, CDR2 SFDVKD. The V end lost 3 bases, the J end lost 7 bases, and 21 bases lay between the germline ends.

This clonotype was recorded many times. This chain links TRBV5-1 with TRBJ2-5; D possibly corresponds to TRBD2 (6 bases). The ends were cut back, 0 bases at V and 2 bases at J, with 8 bases in the middle. This CDR3 is 14 amino acids long. Looked up from germline, CDR1 is SGHRS and CDR2 is YFSETQ. The CDR3 loop reads CASSLAAGQETQYF. For the CDR3, the DNA is TGCGCCAGCAGCTTGGCGGCGGGACAAGAGACCCAGTACTTC.

This chain links TRBV29-1 with TRBJ2-1; 9 bases are a match to TRBD2. V was clipped by 6 bases and J by 8 bases; unmatched bases: 14. This CDR3 comprises 15 residues. CDR1 is SQVTM, CDR2 ANQGSEA, per germline. This CDR3 reads CSVGGGLAGADEQFF. The CDR3 region has the DNA TGCAGCGTGGGGGGCGGGTTAGCGGGAGCGGATGAGCAGTTCTTC.